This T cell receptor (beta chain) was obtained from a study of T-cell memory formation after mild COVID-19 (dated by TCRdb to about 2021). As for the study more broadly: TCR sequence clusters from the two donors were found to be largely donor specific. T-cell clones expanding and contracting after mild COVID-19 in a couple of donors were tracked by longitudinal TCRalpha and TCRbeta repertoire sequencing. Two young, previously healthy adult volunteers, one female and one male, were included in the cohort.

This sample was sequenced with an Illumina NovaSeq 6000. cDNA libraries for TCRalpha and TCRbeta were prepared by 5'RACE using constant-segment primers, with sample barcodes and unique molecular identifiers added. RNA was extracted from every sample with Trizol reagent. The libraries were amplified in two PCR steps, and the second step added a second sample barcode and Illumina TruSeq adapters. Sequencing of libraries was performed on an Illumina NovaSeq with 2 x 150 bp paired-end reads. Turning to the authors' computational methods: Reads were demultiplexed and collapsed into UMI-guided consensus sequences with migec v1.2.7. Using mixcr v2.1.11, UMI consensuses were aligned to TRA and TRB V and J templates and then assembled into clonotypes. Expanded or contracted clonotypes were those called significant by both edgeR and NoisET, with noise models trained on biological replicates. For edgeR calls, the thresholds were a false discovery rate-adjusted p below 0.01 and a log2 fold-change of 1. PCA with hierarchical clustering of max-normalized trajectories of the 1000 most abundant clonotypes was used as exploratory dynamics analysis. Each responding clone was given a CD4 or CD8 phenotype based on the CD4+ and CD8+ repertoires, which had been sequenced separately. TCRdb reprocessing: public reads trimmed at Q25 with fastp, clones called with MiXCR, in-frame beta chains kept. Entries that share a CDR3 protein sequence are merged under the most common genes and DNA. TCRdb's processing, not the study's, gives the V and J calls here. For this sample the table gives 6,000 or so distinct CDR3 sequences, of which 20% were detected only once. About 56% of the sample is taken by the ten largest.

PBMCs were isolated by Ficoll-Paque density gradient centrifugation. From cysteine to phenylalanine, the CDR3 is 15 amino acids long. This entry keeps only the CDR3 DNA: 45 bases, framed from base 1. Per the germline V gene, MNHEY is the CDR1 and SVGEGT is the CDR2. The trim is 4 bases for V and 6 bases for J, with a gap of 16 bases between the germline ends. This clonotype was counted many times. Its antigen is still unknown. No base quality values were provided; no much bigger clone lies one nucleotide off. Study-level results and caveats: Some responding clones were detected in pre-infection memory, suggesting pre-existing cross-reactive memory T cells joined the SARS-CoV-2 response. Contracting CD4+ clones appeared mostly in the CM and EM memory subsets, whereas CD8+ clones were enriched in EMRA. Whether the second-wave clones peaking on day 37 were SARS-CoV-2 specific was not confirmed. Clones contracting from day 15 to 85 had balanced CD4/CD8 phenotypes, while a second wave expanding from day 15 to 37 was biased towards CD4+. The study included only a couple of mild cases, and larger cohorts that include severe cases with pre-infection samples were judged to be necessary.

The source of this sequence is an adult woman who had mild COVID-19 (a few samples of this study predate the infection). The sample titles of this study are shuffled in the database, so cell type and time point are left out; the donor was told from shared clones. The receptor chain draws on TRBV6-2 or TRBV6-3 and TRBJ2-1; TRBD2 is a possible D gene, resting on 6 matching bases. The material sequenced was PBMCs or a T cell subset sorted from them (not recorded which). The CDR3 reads CASSSEGTPINEQFF. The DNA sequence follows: TGTGCCAGCAGTTCGGAGGGGACTCCCATCAATGAGCAGTTCTTC.